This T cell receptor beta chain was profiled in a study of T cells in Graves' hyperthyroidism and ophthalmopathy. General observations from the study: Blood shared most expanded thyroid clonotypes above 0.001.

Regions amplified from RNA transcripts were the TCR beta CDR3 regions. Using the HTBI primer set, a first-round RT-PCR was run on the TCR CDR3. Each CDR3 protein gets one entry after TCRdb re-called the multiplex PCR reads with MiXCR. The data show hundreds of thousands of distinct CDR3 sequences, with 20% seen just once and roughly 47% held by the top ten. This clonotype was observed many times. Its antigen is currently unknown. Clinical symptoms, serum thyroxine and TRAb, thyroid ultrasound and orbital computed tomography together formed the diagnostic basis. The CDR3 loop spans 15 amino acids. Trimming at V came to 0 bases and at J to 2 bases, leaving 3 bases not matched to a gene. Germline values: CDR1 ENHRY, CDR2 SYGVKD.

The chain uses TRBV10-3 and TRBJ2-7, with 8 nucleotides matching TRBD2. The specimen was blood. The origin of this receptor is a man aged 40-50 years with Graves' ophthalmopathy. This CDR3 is CAISESTGGAYEQYF. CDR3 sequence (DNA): TGTGCCATCAGTGAGTCGACGGGGGGGGCCTACGAGCAGTACTTC.